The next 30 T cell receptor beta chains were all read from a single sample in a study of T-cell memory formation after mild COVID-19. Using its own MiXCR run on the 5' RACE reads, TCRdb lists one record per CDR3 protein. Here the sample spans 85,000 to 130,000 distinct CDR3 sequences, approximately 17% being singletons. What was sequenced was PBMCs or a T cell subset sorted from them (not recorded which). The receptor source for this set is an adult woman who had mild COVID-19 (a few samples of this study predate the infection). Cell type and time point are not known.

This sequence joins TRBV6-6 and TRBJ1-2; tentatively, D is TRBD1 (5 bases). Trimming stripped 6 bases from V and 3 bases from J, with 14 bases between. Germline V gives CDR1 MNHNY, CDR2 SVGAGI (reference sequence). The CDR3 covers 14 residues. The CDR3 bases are TGTGCCAGCAGACCGCTCGCGGGGGACTATGGCTACACCTTC. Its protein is CASRPLAGDYGYTF.

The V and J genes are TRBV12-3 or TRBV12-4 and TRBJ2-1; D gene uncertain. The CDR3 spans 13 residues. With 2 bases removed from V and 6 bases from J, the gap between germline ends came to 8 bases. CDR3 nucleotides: TGTGCCAGCAGTTTAAATCCTAGCAATGAGCAGTTCTTC. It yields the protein CASSLNPSNEQFF.

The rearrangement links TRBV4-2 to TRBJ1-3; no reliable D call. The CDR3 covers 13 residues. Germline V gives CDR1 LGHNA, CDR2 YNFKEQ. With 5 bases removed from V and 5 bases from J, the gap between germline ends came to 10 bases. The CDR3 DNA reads TGTGCCAGCAGCATAGGAGGGAGAAACACCATATATTTT. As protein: CASSIGGRNTIYF.

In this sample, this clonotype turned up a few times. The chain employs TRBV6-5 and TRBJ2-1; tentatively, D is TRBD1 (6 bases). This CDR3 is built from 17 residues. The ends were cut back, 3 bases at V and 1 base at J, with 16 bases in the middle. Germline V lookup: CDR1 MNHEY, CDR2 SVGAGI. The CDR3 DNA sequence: TGTGCCAGCAGTTATATCCTTCGGCAGGGGTCCTACAATGAGCAGTTCTTC. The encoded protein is CASSYILRQGSYNEQFF.

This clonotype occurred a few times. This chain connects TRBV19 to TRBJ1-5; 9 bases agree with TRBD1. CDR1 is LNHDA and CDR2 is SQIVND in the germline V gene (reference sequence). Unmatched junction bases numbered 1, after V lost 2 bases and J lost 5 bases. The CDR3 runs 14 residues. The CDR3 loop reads CASSIWTGDQPQHF. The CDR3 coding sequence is TGTGCCAGTAGTATATGGACAGGGGATCAGCCCCAGCATTTT.

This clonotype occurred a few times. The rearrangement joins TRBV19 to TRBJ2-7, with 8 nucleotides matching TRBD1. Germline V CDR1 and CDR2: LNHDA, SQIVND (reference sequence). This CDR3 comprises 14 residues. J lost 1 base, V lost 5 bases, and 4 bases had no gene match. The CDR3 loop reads CASSPTGESYEQYF. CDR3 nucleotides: TGTGCCAGTAGTCCGACAGGGGAATCCTACGAGCAGTACTTC.

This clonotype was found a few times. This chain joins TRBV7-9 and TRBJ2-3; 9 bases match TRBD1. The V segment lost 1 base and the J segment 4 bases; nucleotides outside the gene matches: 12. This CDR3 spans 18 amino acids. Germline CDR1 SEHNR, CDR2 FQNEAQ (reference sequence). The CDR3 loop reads CASSLGTSGTGFADTQYF. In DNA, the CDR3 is TGTGCCAGCAGCTTAGGGACCTCCGGGACAGGGTTCGCAGATACGCAGTATTTT.

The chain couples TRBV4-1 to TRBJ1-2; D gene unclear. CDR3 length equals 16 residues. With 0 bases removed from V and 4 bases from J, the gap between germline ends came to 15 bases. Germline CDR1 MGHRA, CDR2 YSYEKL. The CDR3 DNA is TGCGCCAGCAGCCAAGATTGGTCAAAGGGAGGCTATGGCTACACCTTC. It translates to CASSQDWSKGGYGYTF.

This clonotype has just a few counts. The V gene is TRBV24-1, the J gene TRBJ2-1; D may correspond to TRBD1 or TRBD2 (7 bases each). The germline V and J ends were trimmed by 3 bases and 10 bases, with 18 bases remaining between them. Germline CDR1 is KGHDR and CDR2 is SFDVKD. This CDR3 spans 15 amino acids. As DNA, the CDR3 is TGTGCCACCAGTGATCCGAGACTAGCCAGGGGGGAGCAGTTCTTC. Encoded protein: CATSDPRLARGEQFF.

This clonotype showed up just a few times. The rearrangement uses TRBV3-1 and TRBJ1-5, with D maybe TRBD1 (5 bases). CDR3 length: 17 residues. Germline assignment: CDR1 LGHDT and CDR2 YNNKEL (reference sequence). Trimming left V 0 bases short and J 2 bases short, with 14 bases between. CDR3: CASSQDVGALGNQPQHF. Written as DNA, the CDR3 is TGTGCCAGCAGCCAAGATGTAGGGGCACTAGGCAATCAGCCCCAGCATTTT.

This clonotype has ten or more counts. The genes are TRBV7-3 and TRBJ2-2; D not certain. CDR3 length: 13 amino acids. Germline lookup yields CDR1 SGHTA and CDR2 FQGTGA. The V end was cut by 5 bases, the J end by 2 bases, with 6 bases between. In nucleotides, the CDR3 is TGTGCCAGCAGCACAGAAAACACCGGGGAGCTGTTTTTT. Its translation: CASSTENTGELFF. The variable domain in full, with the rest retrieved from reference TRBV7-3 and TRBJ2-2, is GAGVSQTPSNKVTEKGKYVELRCDPISGHTALYWYRQSLGQGPEFLIYFQGTGAADDSGLPNDRFFAVRPEGSVSTLKIQRTERGDSAVYLCASSTENTGELFFGEGSRLTVL.

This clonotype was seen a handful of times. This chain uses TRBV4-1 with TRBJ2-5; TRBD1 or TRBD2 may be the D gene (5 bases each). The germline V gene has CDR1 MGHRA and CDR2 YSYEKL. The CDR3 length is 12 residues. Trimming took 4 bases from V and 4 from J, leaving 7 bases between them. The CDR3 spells CASSPGTETQYF. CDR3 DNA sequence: TGCGCCAGCAGCCCCGGGACAGAGACCCAGTACTTC.

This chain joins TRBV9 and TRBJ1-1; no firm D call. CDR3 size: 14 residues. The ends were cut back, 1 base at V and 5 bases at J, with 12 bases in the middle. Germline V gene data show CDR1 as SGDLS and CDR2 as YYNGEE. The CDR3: CASSVYGVGTEAFF. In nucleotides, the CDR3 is TGTGCCAGCAGCGTATACGGGGTAGGAACTGAAGCTTTCTTT.

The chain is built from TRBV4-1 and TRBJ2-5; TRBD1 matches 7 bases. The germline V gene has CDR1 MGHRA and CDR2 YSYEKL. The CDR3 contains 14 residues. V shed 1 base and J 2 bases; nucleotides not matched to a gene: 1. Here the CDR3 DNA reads TGCGCCAGCAGCCAAGGGGACAGTCAAGAGACCCAGTACTTC. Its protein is CASSQGDSQETQYF.

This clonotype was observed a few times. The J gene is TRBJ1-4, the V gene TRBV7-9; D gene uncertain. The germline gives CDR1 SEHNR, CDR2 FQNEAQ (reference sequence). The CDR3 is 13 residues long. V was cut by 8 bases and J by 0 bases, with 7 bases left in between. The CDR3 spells CASHRSTNEKLFF. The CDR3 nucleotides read TGTGCCAGCCACAGATCAACTAATGAAAAACTGTTTTTT.

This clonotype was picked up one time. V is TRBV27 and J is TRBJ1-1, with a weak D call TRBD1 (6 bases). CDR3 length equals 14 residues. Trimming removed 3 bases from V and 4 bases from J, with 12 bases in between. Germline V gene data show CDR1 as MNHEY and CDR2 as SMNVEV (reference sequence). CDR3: CASSLVGGFTEAFF. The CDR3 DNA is TGTGCCAGCAGTTTGGTCGGGGGCTTCACTGAAGCTTTCTTT.

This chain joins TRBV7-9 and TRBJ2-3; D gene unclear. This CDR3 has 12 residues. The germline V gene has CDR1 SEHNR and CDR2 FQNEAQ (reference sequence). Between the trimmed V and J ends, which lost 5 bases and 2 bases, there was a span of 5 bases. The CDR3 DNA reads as TGTGCCAGCAGCCGATACACAGATACGCAGTATTTT. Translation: CASSRYTDTQYF.

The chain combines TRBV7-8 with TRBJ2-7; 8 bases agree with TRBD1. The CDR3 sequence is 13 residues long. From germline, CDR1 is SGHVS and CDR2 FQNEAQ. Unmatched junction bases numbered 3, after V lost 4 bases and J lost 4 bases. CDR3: CASSYRTGYEQYF. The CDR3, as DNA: TGTGCCAGCAGCTATCGGACAGGGTACGAGCAGTACTTC.

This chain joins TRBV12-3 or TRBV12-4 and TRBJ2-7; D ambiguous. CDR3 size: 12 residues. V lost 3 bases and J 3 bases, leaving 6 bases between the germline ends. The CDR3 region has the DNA TGTGCCAGCAGTTTCCTTAGCTACGAGCAGTACTTC. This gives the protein CASSFLSYEQYF.

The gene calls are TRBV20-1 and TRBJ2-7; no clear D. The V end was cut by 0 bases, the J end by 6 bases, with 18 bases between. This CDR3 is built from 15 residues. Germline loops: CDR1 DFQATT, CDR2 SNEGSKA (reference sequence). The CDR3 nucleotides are TGCAGTGCTAGAGATATGGATGGACGGGCTGGCGAGCAGTACTTC. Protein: CSARDMDGRAGEQYF.

In DNA form, the CDR3 reads TGTGCCAGCAGAGGGGTCGAGGGAGGGCCTTACAATGAGCAGTTCTTC. Protein: CASRGVEGGPYNEQFF. The rearrangement links TRBV7-9 to TRBJ2-1; 7 positions agree with TRBD2. V shed 6 bases, J shed 4 bases, and the junction held 12 bases outside the gene matches. The germline V gene has CDR1 SEHNR and CDR2 FQNEAQ (reference sequence). This CDR3 region has 16 residues.

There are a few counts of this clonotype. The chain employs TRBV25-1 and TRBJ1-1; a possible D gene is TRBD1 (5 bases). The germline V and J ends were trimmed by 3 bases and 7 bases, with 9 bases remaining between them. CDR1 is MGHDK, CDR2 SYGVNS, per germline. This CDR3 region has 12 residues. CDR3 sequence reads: CASSDLGGEAFF. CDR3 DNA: TGTGCCAGCAGTGATCTTGGGGGTGAAGCTTTCTTT.

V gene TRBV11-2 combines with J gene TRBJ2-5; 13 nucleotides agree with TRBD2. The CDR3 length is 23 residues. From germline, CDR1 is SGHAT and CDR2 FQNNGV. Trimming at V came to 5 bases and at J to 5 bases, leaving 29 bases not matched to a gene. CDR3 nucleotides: TGTGCCAGCAGCACGACCTCGGGACTAGCGGGGATCGTGCAAGAATGGGAATATGAGACCCAGTACTTC. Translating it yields CASSTTSGLAGIVQEWEYETQYF.

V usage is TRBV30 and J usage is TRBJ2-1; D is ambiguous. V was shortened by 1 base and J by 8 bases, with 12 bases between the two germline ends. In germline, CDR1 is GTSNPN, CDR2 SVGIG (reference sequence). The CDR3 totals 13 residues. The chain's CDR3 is CAWSATAIDEQFF. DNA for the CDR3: TGTGCCTGGAGTGCCACGGCAATAGATGAGCAGTTCTTC.

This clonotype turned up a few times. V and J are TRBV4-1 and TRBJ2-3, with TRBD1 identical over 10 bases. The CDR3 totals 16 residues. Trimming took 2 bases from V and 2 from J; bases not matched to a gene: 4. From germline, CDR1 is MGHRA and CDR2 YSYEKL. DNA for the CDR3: TGCGCCAGCAGCCAAAGGACAGGGGGAAACACAGATACGCAGTATTTT. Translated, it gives CASSQRTGGNTDTQYF.

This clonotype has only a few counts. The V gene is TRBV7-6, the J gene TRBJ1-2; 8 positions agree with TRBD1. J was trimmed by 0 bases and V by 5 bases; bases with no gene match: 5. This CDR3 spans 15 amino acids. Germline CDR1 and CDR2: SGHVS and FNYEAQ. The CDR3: CASSQGDRTNYGYTF. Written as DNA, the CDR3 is TGTGCCAGCAGCCAAGGGGACAGGACTAACTATGGCTACACCTTC.

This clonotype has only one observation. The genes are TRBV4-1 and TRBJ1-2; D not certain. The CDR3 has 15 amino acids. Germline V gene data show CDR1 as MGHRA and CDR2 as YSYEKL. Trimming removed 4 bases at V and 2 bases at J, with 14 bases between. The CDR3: CASSPDPVGNYGYTF. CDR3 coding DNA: TGCGCCAGCAGCCCGGACCCGGTGGGGAACTATGGCTACACCTTC.

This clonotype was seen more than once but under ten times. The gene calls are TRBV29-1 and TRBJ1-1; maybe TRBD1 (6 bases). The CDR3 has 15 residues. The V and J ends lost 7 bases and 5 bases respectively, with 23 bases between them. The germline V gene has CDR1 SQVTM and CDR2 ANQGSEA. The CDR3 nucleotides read TGCAGCGCTTACACACTCGGGCAGGGGTGGACTGAAGCTTTCTTT. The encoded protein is CSAYTLGQGWTEAFF.

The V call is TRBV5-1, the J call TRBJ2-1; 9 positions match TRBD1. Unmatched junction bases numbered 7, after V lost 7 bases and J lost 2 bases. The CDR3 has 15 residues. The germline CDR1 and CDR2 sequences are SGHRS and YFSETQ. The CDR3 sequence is CASGVTGGPYNEQFF. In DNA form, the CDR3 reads TGCGCCAGCGGGGTGACAGGGGGTCCCTACAATGAGCAGTTCTTC.

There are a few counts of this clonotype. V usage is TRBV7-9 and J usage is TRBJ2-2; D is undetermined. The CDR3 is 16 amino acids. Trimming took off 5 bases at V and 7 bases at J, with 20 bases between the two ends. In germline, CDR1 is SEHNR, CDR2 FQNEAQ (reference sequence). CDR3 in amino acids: CASSPKLRPRNGELFF. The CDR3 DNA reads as TGTGCCAGCAGCCCGAAACTCCGACCCCGTAACGGGGAGCTGTTTTTT.